The T cell receptor (beta chain) under discussion was sequenced for a study of cytomegalovirus exposure and HLA in healthy donors. Whole-study findings and limits: Most CMV-associated TCR beta chains were later found to appear HLA-restricted. CMV serostatus was the sole immune exposure data available. Reportedly, diagnosis of cytomegalovirus status by the classifier showed high specificity and sensitivity. An apparent linkage of common viral pathogens to several of the most significant clusters emerged in a later analysis.

CDR1 is GTSNPN, CDR2 SVGIG, per germline (reference sequence). The CDR3 is 16 amino acids. PCR used 60 Vbeta primers and 13 Jbeta primers. Profiling relied on immunoSEQ multiplex PCR, and the TCRdb table lists in-frame clones only, not all of them. Here the sample spans around 120,000 clones, 70% to 85% being singletons. This clone was recorded only once. Its matching antigen is unknown. At one end, the junction sequence differs from germline, possibly due to a read error. This CDR3 is also generated by other DNA sequences in the sample. What was sequenced was PBMCs. The TCR comes from a boy younger than 18 in good health and CMV-seronegative. The chain combines TRBV30 with TRBJ2-7, with a tentative D call TRBD1 (5 bases). The CDR3 loop is CAWSVVSGPPVHEQYF. CDR3 bases: TGCGCCTGGAGTGTAGTTTCAGGGCCCCCCGTCCACGAGCAGTACTTC.